One and the same sample provided the 15 T cell receptor beta chains below, sequenced in a study of control samples from healthy donors and cancer patients. This table comes from immunoSEQ multiplex PCR, and its TCRdb copy is limited to in-frame clones, with some not included. Of 120,000 to 150,000 clones detected, 94% appear once; the ten largest clones hold about an eighth. The specimen sequenced was blood. The source of these receptors is a man aged 35 to 55 in good health.

The chain couples TRBV28 to TRBJ1-3; the D gene is possibly TRBD1 (5 bases). This CDR3 has 12 amino acids. Germline lookup yields CDR1 MDHEN and CDR2 SYDVKM. With 6 bases removed from V and 16 bases from J, the gap between germline ends came to 19 bases. In DNA, the CDR3 is TGTGCCAGCAGCCTACTACGCGGCCCAGGGTATTTT. Amino acids: CASSLLRGPGYF.

The chain joins TRBV7-2 to TRBJ1-1, with a possible D match to TRBD1 (5 bases). Germline values: CDR1 SGHTA, CDR2 FQGNSA. Trimming shortened V by 2 bases and J by 1 base, and 11 bases separated the two germline ends. This CDR3 has 15 amino acids. The CDR3 sequence is CASSLIVGRNTEAFF. The DNA of the CDR3 is TGTGCCAGCAGCTTAATAGTGGGGCGGAACACTGAAGCTTTCTTT.

The chain is built from TRBV29-1 and TRBJ1-2; perhaps TRBD1 as D (6 bases). The CDR3 is 12 residues long. V lost 7 bases, J lost 9 bases, and 18 bases lay in between. The germline V gene has CDR1 SQVTM and CDR2 ANQGSEA. CDR3 nucleotide sequence: TGCAGCGCGGACAGTCCCGGGGGGAGCTACACCTTC. Protein product: CSADSPGGSYTF.

In its sample, this clone was seen once. The genes are TRBV27 and TRBJ1-6; D possibly corresponds to TRBD1 (5 bases). The CDR3 has 13 residues. Germline CDR1 is MNHEY and CDR2 is SMNVEV (reference sequence). Trimming shortened V by 3 bases and J by 9 bases, and 9 bases separated the two germline ends. CDR3: CASSLGGGSPLHF. As DNA, the CDR3 is TGTGCCAGCAGTTTGGGGGGGGGTTCACCCCTCCACTTT.

This rearrangement joins TRBV30 to TRBJ1-1, with a tentative D call TRBD1 (6 bases). Germline V CDR1 and CDR2: GTSNPN, SVGIG (reference sequence). V was cut by 3 bases and J by 3 bases, with 11 bases left in between. CDR3 size: 13 residues. The CDR3 region is CAWRNRADTEAFF. CDR3 coding DNA: TGTGCCTGGAGAAACAGGGCTGACACTGAAGCTTTCTTT.

V is TRBV2 and J is TRBJ2-1; 7 nucleotides align to TRBD1. Per germline, CDR1 SNHLY and CDR2 FYNNEI. CDR3 length equals 15 residues. V trimming: 7 bases; J trimming: 1 base; junction bases outside the gene matches: 7. The CDR3 bases are TGTGCCAGCAAACCCGGGACAGATTCCTACAATGAGCAGTTCTTC. It codes for CASKPGTDSYNEQFF.

This chain links TRBV15 with TRBJ1-3, with unresolved D. This CDR3 is 17 amino acids long. Germline CDR1 LNHNV, CDR2 YYDKDF (reference sequence). Trimming stripped 1 base from V and 4 bases from J, with 17 bases between. CDR3 loop: CATSRGESERRGNTIYF. The CDR3 coding sequence is TGTGCCACCAGCAGAGGCGAAAGTGAGCGCAGAGGAAACACCATATATTTT.

The chain is built from TRBV4-2 and TRBJ2-1, with D perhaps TRBD1 (5 bases). The CDR3 spans 17 residues. Germline values: CDR1 LGHNA, CDR2 YNFKEQ. Trimming removed 2 bases from V and 0 bases from J, with 14 bases in between. CDR3 nucleotides: TGTGCCAGCAGCCAATCTGGACATCCCCCCTCCTACAATGAGCAGTTCTTC. Protein: CASSQSGHPPSYNEQFF.

A single count supports this clone. CDR3 in DNA: TGTGCCAGCAGCTTAGCGACTAGCGGGGTGCAGGATACGCAGTATTTT. Protein product: CASSLATSGVQDTQYF. The V and J genes are TRBV7-9 and TRBJ2-3, with 11 nucleotides matching TRBD2. This CDR3 has 16 residues. Per germline, CDR1 SEHNR and CDR2 FQNEAQ (reference sequence). V shed 0 bases, J shed 6 bases, and the junction held 5 bases outside the gene matches.

V gene TRBV28 combines with J gene TRBJ1-2, with D perhaps matching TRBD1 (6 bases). Looked up from germline, CDR1 is MDHEN and CDR2 is SYDVKM. V lost 3 bases to trimming and J lost 7 bases, with 18 bases between them. The CDR3 covers 15 residues. The CDR3: CASSLGGARAAGYTF. The CDR3 DNA reads as TGTGCCAGCAGTTTGGGGGGGGCTCGAGCCGCTGGCTACACCTTC.

This chain connects TRBV10-3 to TRBJ2-7; no clear D. V lost 3 bases and J lost 4, with 7 bases in between. This CDR3 contains 12 residues. Germline V gene data show CDR1 as ENHRY and CDR2 as SYGVKD. CDR3 amino acids: CAISDKQYEQYF. CDR3 bases: TGTGCCATCAGTGATAAGCAGTACGAGCAGTACTTC.

The chain uses TRBV6-1 and TRBJ1-2; D remains unclear. Per germline, CDR1 MNHNS and CDR2 SASEGT. V was cut by 0 bases and J by 3 bases, with 8 bases left in between. This CDR3 spans 14 amino acids. CDR3 protein: CASSEAARDYGYTF. DNA of the CDR3: TGTGCCAGCAGTGAAGCCGCGAGAGACTATGGCTACACCTTC.

The chain carries TRBV5-1 and TRBJ1-1; D is uncertain. The CDR3 runs 14 residues. V gave up 4 bases and J gave up 5 bases, with 15 bases separating them. The germline V gene has CDR1 SGHRS and CDR2 YFSETQ. For the CDR3, the DNA is TGCGCCAGCAGCCGGGTAGGAGGGAATACTGAAGCTTTCTTT. This encodes CASSRVGGNTEAFF.

This clone was recorded once. CDR3 sequence: CASTGTSGGTDTQYF. In DNA, the CDR3 is TGTGCCAGCACCGGGACTAGCGGGGGCACAGATACGCAGTATTTT. The V gene is TRBV2, the J gene TRBJ2-3, with TRBD2 matching 13 bases. Germline trimming cut 7 bases from V and 1 base from J; bases unmatched to any gene: 2. CDR1 is SNHLY, CDR2 FYNNEI, per germline. CDR3 length equals 15 residues. The whole variable domain, remainder taken from reference TRBV2 and TRBJ2-3, is EPEVTQTPSHQVTQMGQEVILRCVPISNHLYFYWYRQILGQKVEFLVSFYNNEISEKSEIFDDQFSVERPDGSNFTLKIRSTKLEDSAMYFCASTGTSGGTDTQYFGPGTRLTVL.

The chain links TRBV27 to TRBJ1-2; D may be TRBD1 (5 bases). Looked up from germline, CDR1 is MNHEY and CDR2 is SMNVEV (reference sequence). V was pared by 5 bases and J by 8 bases, with 27 bases between. There are 17 residues in the CDR3. CDR3 bases: TGTGCCAGCAGTACATCTGGGGGTTTAAAGATAGCTACCGGCTACACCTTC. This sequence encodes CASSTSGGLKIATGYTF.